This TCR beta chain was sequenced for a study of T cell repertoires in cytomegalovirus infection. Whole-study findings and limits: Public TCR beta family frequency separated CMV-and-HLA carriers, including in an independent cohort. Dominating the ex vivo response were HLA-C-restricted CMV-specific TCR beta clonotypes.

Each CDR3 protein is one row after TCRdb ran MiXCR on the reads. Of some 920,000 distinct CDR3 sequences in the sample, around 32% were seen once. Trimming at V came to 3 bases and at J to 1 base, leaving 4 bases not matched to a gene. CDR3 length: 15 residues. The germline gives CDR1 SNHLY, CDR2 FYNNEI. Points on this clonotype: What it binds is unknown.

The sample here was cultured CD8+ T cells from PBMCs, taken from culture after CMV antigen stimulation. V gene TRBV2 combines with J gene TRBJ2-7; 9 nucleotides align to TRBD1. The receptor was derived from a human donor in good health (CMV status not recorded). Some clones in this sample may be carry-over from other donors' samples. The CDR3 DNA reads TGTGCCAGCAGTGACCCGGGACAGGGATCCTACGAGCAGTACTTC. It translates to CASSDPGQGSYEQYF.